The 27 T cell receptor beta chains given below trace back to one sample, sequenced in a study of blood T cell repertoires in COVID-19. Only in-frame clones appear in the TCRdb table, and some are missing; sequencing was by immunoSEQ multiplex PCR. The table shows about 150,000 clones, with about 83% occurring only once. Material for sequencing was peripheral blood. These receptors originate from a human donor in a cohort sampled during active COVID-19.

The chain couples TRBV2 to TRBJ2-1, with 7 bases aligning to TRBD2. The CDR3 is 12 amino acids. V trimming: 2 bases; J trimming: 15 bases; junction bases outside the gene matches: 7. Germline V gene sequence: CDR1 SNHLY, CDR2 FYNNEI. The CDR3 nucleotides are TGTGCCAGCAGTGAATTGGGGGGGAGCCCGTTCTTC. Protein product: CASSELGGSPFF.

The CDR3, as DNA: TGTGCCAGCAGCCCGAGACAGGGGAGCGGCGCGAACACCGGGGAGCTGTTTTTT. This translates into CASSPRQGSGANTGELFF. The rearrangement links TRBV7-6 to TRBJ2-2, with 8 positions matching TRBD1. Germline CDR1 SGHVS, CDR2 FNYEAQ. The CDR3 is made up of 18 amino acids. V gave up 5 bases and J gave up 0 bases; unmatched junction bases: 11.

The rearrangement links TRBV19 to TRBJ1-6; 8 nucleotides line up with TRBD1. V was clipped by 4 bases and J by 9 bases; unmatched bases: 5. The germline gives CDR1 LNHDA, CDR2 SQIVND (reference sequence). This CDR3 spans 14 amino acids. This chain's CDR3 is CASSTGGNGSPLHF. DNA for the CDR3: TGTGCCAGTAGTACAGGGGGCAATGGTTCACCCCTCCACTTT.

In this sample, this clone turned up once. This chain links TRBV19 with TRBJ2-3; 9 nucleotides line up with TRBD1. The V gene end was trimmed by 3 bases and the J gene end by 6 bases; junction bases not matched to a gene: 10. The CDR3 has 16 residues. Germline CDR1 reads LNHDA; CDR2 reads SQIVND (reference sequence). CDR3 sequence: CASSMDGGQGADTQYF. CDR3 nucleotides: TGTGCCAGTAGTATGGATGGGGGACAGGGAGCGGATACGCAGTATTTT.

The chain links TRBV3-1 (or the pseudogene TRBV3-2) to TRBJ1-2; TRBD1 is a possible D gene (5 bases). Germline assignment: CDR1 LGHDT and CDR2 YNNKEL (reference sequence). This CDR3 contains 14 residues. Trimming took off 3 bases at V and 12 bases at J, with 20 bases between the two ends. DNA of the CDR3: TGTGCCAGCAGCCAGATGGCCCAGGGTCTAGGGGACACCTTC. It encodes CASSQMAQGLGDTF.

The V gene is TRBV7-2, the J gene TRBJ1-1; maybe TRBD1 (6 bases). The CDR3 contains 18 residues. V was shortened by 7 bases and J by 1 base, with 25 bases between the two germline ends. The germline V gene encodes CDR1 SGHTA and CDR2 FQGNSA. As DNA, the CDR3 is TGTGCCAGCACCCTTAGTAGTACACAGGGTTGGACGAACACTGAAGCTTTCTTT. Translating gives CASTLSSTQGWTNTEAFF.

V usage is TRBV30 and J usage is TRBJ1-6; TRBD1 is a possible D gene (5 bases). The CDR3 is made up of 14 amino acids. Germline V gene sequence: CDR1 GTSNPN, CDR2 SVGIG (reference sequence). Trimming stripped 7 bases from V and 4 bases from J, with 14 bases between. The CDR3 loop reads CAFDNKGYNSPLHF. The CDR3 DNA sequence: TGTGCCTTTGACAACAAGGGGTATAATTCACCCCTCCACTTT.

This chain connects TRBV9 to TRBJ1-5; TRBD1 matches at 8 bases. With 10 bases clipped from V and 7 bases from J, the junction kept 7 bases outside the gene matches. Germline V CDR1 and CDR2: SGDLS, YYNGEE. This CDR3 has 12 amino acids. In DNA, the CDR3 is TGTGCCGGCGGGACAGGAGGGCAGCCCCAGCATTTT. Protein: CAGGTGGQPQHF.

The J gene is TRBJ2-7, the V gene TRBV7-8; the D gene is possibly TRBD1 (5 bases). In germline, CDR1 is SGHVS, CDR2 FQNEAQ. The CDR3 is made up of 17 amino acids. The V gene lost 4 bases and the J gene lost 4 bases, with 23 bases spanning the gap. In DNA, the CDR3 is TGTGCCAGCAGCTCCCCCCTAGATGGACATCTGATGTACGAGCAGTACTTC. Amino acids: CASSSPLDGHLMYEQYF.

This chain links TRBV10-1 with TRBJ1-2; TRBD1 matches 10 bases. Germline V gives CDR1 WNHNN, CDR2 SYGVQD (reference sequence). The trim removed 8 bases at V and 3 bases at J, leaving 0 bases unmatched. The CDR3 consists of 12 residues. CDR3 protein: CASGTGDYGYTF. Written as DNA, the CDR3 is TGCGCCAGCGGGACAGGGGACTATGGCTACACCTTC.

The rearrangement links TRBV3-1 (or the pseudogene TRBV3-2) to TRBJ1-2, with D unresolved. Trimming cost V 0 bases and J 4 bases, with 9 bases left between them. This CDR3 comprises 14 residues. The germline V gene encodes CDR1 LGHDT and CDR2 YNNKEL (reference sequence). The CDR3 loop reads CASSQDAGIYGYTF. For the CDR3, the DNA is TGTGCCAGCAGCCAAGATGCAGGAATCTATGGCTACACCTTC.

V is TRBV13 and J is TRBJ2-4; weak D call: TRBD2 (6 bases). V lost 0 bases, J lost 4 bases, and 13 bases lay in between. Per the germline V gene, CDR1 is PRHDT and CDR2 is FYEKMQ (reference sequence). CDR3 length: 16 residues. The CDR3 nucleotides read TGTGCCAGCAGCTTAGGCGGGGCGGGGTCAAAAAACATTCAGTACTTC. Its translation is CASSLGGAGSKNIQYF.

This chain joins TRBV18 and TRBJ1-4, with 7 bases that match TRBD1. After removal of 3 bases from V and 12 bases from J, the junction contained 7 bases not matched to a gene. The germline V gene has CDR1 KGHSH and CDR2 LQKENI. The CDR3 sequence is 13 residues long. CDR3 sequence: CASSPDRVGELFF. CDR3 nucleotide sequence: TGTGCCAGCTCACCCGACAGGGTGGGAGAACTGTTTTTT. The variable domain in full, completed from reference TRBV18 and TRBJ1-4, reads NAGVMQNPRHLVRRRGQEARLRCSPMKGHSHVYWYRQLPEEGLKFMVYLQKENIIDESGMPKERFSAEFPKEGPSILRIQQVVRGDSAAYFCASSPDRVGELFFGSGTQLSVL.

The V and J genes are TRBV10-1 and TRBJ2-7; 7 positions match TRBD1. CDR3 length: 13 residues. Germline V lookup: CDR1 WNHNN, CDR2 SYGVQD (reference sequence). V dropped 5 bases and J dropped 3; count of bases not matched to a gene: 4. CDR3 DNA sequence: TGCGCCAGCAGTCGGGACAGAAACTACGAGCAGTACTTC. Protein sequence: CASSRDRNYEQYF.

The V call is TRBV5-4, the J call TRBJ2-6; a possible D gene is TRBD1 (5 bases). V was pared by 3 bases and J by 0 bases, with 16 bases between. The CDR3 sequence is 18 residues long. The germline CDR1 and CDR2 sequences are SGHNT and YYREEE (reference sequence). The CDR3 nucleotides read TGTGCCAGCAGCTCCCAGGGCCTCATGCGCTCTGGGGCCAACGTCCTGACTTTC. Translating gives CASSSQGLMRSGANVLTF.

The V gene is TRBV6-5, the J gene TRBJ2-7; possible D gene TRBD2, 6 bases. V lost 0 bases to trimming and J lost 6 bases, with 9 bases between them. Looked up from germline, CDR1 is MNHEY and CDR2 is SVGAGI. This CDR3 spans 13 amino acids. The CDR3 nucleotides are TGTGCCAGCAGTTACTCTGTGGGGGGCGAGCAGTACTTC. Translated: CASSYSVGGEQYF.

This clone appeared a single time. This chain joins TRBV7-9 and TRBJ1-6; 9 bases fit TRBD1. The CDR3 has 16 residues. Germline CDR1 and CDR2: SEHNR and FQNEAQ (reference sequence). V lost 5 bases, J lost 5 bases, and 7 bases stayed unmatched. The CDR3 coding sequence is TGTGCCAGCAGCCCCGAGGACAGGGGTGATAATTCACCCCTCCACTTT. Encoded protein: CASSPEDRGDNSPLHF.

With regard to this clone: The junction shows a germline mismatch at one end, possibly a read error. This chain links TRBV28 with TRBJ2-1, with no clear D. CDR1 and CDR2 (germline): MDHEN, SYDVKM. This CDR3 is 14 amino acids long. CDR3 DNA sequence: TGTGCCAGCAGATATAGCAACTCCCACAATGAGCAGTTCTTC. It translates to CASRYSNSHNEQFF.

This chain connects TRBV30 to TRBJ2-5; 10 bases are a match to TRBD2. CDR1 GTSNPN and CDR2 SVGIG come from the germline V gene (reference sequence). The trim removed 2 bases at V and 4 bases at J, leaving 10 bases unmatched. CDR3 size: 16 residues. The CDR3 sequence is CAWSSTSGSSLETQYF. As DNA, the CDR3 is TGTGCCTGGAGTTCGACTAGCGGGTCTTCTTTAGAGACCCAGTACTTC.

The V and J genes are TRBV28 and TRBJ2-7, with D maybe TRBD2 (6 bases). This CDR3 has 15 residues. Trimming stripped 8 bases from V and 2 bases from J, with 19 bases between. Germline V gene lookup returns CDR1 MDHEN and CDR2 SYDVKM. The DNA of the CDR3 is TGTGCCAGCGCTGGGCTGCGGGGAGGTACCTACGAGCAGTACTTC. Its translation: CASAGLRGGTYEQYF.

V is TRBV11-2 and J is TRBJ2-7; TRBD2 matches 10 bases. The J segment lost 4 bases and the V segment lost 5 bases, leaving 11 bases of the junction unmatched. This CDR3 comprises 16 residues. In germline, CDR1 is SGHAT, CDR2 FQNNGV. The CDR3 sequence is CASSAGTSALTYEQYF. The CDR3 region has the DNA TGTGCCAGCAGCGCCGGGACTAGCGCTTTAACTTACGAGCAGTACTTC.

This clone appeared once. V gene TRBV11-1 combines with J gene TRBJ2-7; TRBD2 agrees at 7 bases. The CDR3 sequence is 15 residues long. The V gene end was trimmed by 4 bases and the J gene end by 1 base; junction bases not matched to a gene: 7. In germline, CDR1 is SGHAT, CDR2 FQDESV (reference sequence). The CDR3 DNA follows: TGTGCCAGCAGCTCAAGCGGGATGCAATCCTACGAGCAGTACTTC. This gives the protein CASSSSGMQSYEQYF.

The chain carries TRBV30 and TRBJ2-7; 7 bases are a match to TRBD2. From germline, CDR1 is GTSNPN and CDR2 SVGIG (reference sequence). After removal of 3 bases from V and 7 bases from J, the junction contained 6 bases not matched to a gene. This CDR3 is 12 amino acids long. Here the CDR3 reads CAWSLGGREQYF. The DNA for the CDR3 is TGTGCCTGGAGCTTGGGGGGGAGAGAGCAGTACTTC.

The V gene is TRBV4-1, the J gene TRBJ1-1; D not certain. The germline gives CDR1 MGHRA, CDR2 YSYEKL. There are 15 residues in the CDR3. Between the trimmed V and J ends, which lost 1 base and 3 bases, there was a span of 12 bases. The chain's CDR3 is CASSQVGLLDTEAFF. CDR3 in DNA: TGCGCCAGCAGCCAAGTGGGCTTGTTGGACACTGAAGCTTTCTTT.

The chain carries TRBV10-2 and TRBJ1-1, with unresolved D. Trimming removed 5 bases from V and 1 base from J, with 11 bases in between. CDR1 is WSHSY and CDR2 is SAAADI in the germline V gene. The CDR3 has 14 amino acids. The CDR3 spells CASSREGRNTEAFF. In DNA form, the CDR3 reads TGCGCCAGCAGTCGGGAGGGTAGGAACACTGAAGCTTTCTTT.

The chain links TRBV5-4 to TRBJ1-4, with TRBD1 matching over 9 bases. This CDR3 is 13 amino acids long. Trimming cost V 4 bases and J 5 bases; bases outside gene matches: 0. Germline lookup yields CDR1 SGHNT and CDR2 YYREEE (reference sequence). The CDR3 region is CASSGTGNEKLFF. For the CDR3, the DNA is TGTGCCAGCAGCGGGACAGGGAATGAAAAACTGTTTTTT.

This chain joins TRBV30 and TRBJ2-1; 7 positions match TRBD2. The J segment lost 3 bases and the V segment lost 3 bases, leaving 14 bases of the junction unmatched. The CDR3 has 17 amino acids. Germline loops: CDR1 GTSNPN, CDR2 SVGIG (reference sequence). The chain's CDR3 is CAWSAPRGAGVYNEQFF. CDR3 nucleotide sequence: TGTGCCTGGAGCGCACCCAGAGGGGCGGGGGTCTACAATGAGCAGTTCTTC. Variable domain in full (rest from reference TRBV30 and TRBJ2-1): SQTIHQWPATLVQPVGSPLSLECTVEGTSNPNLYWYRQAAGRGLQLLFYSVGIGQISSEVPQNLSASRPQDRQFILSSKKLLLSDSGFYLCAWSAPRGAGVYNEQFFGPGTRLTVL.